One sample yielded the 4 T cell receptor beta chains listed below, sequenced in a study of blood T cells in healthy people across ages. A second about 6 to 12 cycle PCR used barcoded and J-beta primers. TCRdb reprocessed the 5' RACE reads via MiXCR and lists one record per CDR3 protein. The data contain almost 1 million distinct CDR3 sequences, 51% of them seen just once; the ten biggest clones take up around a fifth. The specimen sequenced was blood. The receptor source for this set is a woman aged 60-75 years in good health.

There are a few counts of this clonotype. The rearrangement joins TRBV2 to TRBJ1-4; 7 bases agree with TRBD1. CDR1 is SNHLY, CDR2 FYNNEI, per germline. This CDR3 is built from 13 residues. The V and J ends lost 11 bases and 4 bases, in that order; junction bases with no gene match: 7. The chain's CDR3 is CAVLGQRNEKLFF. The CDR3 DNA follows: TGTGCCGTCTTGGGACAGCGTAATGAAAAACTGTTTTTT.

This clonotype was counted between two and nine times. The chain has TRBV5-1 and TRBJ2-7, with D perhaps TRBD2 (5 bases). This CDR3 spans 15 amino acids. Per the germline V gene, CDR1 is SGHRS and CDR2 is YFSETQ. V was trimmed by 0 bases and J by 5 bases, leaving 15 bases between them. CDR3 sequence: CASSLARTKGDEQYF. CDR3 sequence (DNA): TGCGCCAGCAGCTTGGCCAGGACGAAGGGAGACGAGCAGTACTTC. Complete variable domain (other parts from reference TRBV5-1 and TRBJ2-7): KAGVTQTPRYLIKTRGQQVTLSCSPISGHRSVSWYQQTPGQGLQFLFEYFSETQRNKGNFPGRFSGRQFSNSRSEMNVSTLELGDSALYLCASSLARTKGDEQYFGPGTRLTVT.

The rearrangement joins TRBV20-1 to TRBJ2-5; 7 nucleotides line up with TRBD2. With V trimmed by 0 bases and J by 13 bases, 11 bases remained unmatched. Germline V gene data show CDR1 as DFQATT and CDR2 as SNEGSKA (reference sequence). This CDR3 contains 13 residues. Here the CDR3 DNA reads TGCAGTGCTAGAGATCCCAGCGGGGCCGTCCCGTACTTC. As protein: CSARDPSGAVPYF.

V usage is TRBV3-1 and J usage is TRBJ2-7, with D possibly being TRBD2 (6 bases). Germline V gives CDR1 LGHDT, CDR2 YNNKEL (reference sequence). This CDR3 is 14 amino acids long. V shed 4 bases and J shed 5 bases, with 15 bases lying between them. The CDR3 nucleotides read TGTGCCAGCAGCCGCGGGACGGCGCCCCACGAGCAGTACTTC. As protein: CASSRGTAPHEQYF.